The rows below give T cell receptor beta chains drawn from one sample of a study of response to subunit inactivated influenza vaccine. TCRdb re-called the RT-PCR reads with MiXCR, one entry per CDR3 protein. In the table there are approximately 170,000 distinct CDR3 sequences, more than 10% of which are singletons. The sample was also reused in another study, on T cells expressing NK-cell markers.

Sample: CD8+ T cells sorted from PBMCs, taken 12 days after vaccination. Receptor source: a man in his forties or fifties who received an inactivated influenza vaccine. Each CDR3 is given with its conserved first and last residue. The order of the fields is clone size, V gene, D gene, J gene, CDR3 DNA, CDR3 protein. A D gene is named only where the DNA matches it firmly. Some rows have no size entry. The others give once, few or many, or a class for an expanded clone.

many	TRBV27	.	TRBJ2-7	TGTGCCAGCAGTTTATTCCCCGGAGACAGGATGGGAGAGCAGTACTTC	CASSLFPGDRMGEQYF
few	TRBV10-3	TRBD2	TRBJ2-1	TGTGCCATCAGTGAGTCGGTTTCATCGACCGGGAGGACCTACAATGAGCAGTTCTTC	CAISESVSSTGRTYNEQFF
.	TRBV9	.	TRBJ2-5	TGTGCCAGCAGCGTAGAAGCGGTTGGAGAGACCCAGTACTTC	CASSVEAVGETQYF
.	TRBV10-3	.	TRBJ1-6	TGTGCCATCAGTGAGTCGACAGTTTCACCCCTCCACTTT	CAISESTVSPLHF
few	TRBV9	TRBD2	TRBJ2-2	TGTGCCAGCAGCGTAAGTCTCCGGCTAGCGGGGTCAAAAAAGAACACCGGGGAGCTGTTTTTT	CASSVSLRLAGSKKNTGELFF
few	TRBV20-1	.	TRBJ2-2	TGCAGTGCTAGGGATTACAGGACTTATCGGACCGGGGAGCTGTTTTTT	CSARDYRTYRTGELFF
.	TRBV11-1	TRBD2	TRBJ2-1	TGTGCCAGCAGCTTACTAGCCGCGGGGGAAAGCTCCTACAATGAGCAGTTCTTC	CASSLLAAGESSYNEQFF
once	TRBV2	.	TRBJ2-7	TGTGCCAGCAGTGTTCGACAGATGTACGAGCAGTACTTC	CASSVRQMYEQYF
.	TRBV10-3	TRBD2	TRBJ2-1	TGTGCCATCAGTCTGACTAGCGGGAGTTTCTCCTACAATGAGCAGTTCTTC	CAISLTSGSFSYNEQFF
few	TRBV12-3/TRBV12-4	.	TRBJ2-5	TGTGCCAGCAGTTTTTCTGGGCTCGAGACCCAGTACTTC	CASSFSGLETQYF
.	TRBV11-1	TRBD2	TRBJ2-5	TGTGCCAGCAGCTATACTAGCGGGAGAGGAGAGACCCAGTACTTC	CASSYTSGRGETQYF
few	TRBV27	TRBD2	TRBJ2-3	TGTGCCAGCAGTAATATACTAGCGGGAGGGCCGGAGGCGCAGTATTTT	CASSNILAGGPEAQYF
many	TRBV5-1	.	TRBJ2-1	TGCGCCAGCAGCTGGACGGTCACAGAGCAGTTCTTC	CASSWTVTEQFF
.	TRBV6-2/TRBV6-3	.	TRBJ2-2	TGTGCCAGCAGTTACGATCCAGTCGGGGAGCTGTTTTTT	CASSYDPVGELFF
.	TRBV2	.	TRBJ2-7	TGTGCCAGCAGGGAGAAAGCGGGTCGGACCTACGAGCAGTACTTC	CASREKAGRTYEQYF
.	TRBV3-1	.	TRBJ2-1	TGTGCCAGCAGCCAAGGTACAGGGTGGGATGAGCAGTTCTTC	CASSQGTGWDEQFF
few	TRBV7-8	.	TRBJ2-5	TGTGCCAGCAGCGAACGTAGAGTGGGGCGGAGAAAAGAGACCCAGTACTTC	CASSERRVGRRKETQYF
few	TRBV7-9	.	TRBJ2-6	TGTGCCAGCAGCCCACCCCTGGCCGGGGCCAACGTCCTGACTTTC	CASSPPLAGANVLTF